The 16 T cell receptor beta chains presented below share a single source sample, sequenced in a study of CD8+ T cells in alopecia areata. RNA extraction was followed by reverse transcription into cDNA, which acted as the sequencing template. The assay was immunoSEQ multiplex PCR, and TCRdb's table has in-frame clones only and misses some. The table includes under 150,000 clones, about 59% detected once. Noted treatment: oral pan-JAK inhibitor, 5-10 mg twice daily. The input for sequencing was CD4+ T cells sorted from blood, taken at week 4, from a patient treated with tofacitinib. The receptors shown here come from a human donor with alopecia areata.

The V call is TRBV19, the J call TRBJ2-7; 9 nucleotides match TRBD2. J lost 3 bases, V lost 6 bases, and 6 bases had no gene match. Germline V gives CDR1 LNHDA, CDR2 SQIVND (reference sequence). The CDR3 is made up of 14 amino acids. The CDR3 reads CASSPTSGGYEQYF. CDR3 DNA sequence: TGTGCCAGTAGCCCGACTAGCGGAGGCTACGAGCAGTACTTC.

V is TRBV6-6 and J is TRBJ2-5; D is undetermined. There are 12 residues in the CDR3. Germline CDR1 is MNHNY and CDR2 is SVGAGI (reference sequence). V lost 6 bases, J lost 5 bases, and 10 bases lay in between. The CDR3 is CASSLMKETQYF. The CDR3 coding sequence is TGTGCCAGCAGCCTTATGAAGGAGACCCAGTACTTC.

This clone was seen more than once but under ten times. V gene TRBV29-1 combines with J gene TRBJ2-7; D gene unclear. The CDR3 loop spans 11 amino acids. V was cut by 1 base and J by 5 bases, with 6 bases left in between. Germline V lookup: CDR1 SQVTM, CDR2 ANQGSEA. The CDR3 region has the DNA TGCAGCGTTGAAGGGTGGAACGAGCAGTACTTC. Protein sequence: CSVEGWNEQYF.

This clone has only a few counts. V gene TRBV2 combines with J gene TRBJ2-2, with D possibly matching TRBD2 (5 bases). Germline assignment: CDR1 SNHLY and CDR2 FYNNEI. V shed 5 bases and J shed 4 bases, with 11 bases lying between them. This CDR3 spans 14 amino acids. CDR3 DNA: TGTGCCAGCAGTCGAGCGGTGAGCACCGGGGAGCTGTTTTTT. Its translation is CASSRAVSTGELFF.

This chain joins TRBV10-3 and TRBJ1-2; TRBD1 might be the D (6 bases). The germline CDR1 and CDR2 sequences are ENHRY and SYGVKD. The CDR3 length is 13 residues. V dropped 6 bases and J dropped 7 bases, with 15 bases sitting between them. CDR3 nucleotides: TGTGCCATCAGCGGGACACCTATGTTTGGCTACACCTTC. Its translation: CAISGTPMFGYTF.

The CDR3 bases are TGTGCCAGCAGCCCCGGGACAGGGGGCTATGGCTACACCTTC. Its translation: CASSPGTGGYGYTF. This sequence joins TRBV6-6 and TRBJ1-2, with TRBD1 identical over 11 bases. Looked up from germline, CDR1 is MNHNY and CDR2 is SVGAGI (reference sequence). J lost 4 bases, V lost 6 bases, and 4 bases had no gene match. CDR3 length equals 14 residues.

The chain combines TRBV9 with TRBJ2-1; TRBD2 matches 10 bases. The CDR3 consists of 17 residues. Germline CDR1 reads SGDLS; CDR2 reads YYNGEE. Trimming took 0 bases from V and 0 from J; bases not matched to a gene: 3. Written as DNA, the CDR3 is TGTGCCAGCAGCGTAGTCTCTAGCGGGGGCTCCTACAATGAGCAGTTCTTC. Translated: CASSVVSSGGSYNEQFF.

This clone appeared once. The chain carries TRBV7-2 and TRBJ2-7; D gene uncertain. V was cut by 1 base and J by 0 bases, with 7 bases left in between. Germline V gene data show CDR1 as SGHTA and CDR2 as FQGNSA. CDR3 size: 14 residues. The CDR3 nucleotides read TGTGCCAGCAGCTTAGTTTTCGGCTCCTACGAGCAGTACTTC. The encoded protein is CASSLVFGSYEQYF.

V gene TRBV6-5 combines with J gene TRBJ1-1; 7 bases fit TRBD1. The CDR3 is 14 amino acids. The V and J ends lost 8 bases and 4 bases, in that order; junction bases with no gene match: 10. Germline assignment: CDR1 MNHEY and CDR2 SVGAGI. Here the CDR3 reads CASGGTAYLTEAFF. The CDR3 coding sequence is TGTGCCAGCGGGGGGACAGCCTATCTCACTGAAGCTTTCTTT.

The count of this clone is one. This specimen includes other DNA sequences encoding the same CDR3. The chain uses TRBV7-2 and TRBJ1-2, with D possibly TRBD1 on 6 matching bases. Trimming took off 5 bases at V and 4 bases at J, with 11 bases between the two ends. The germline V gene has CDR1 SGHTA and CDR2 FQGNSA. This CDR3 contains 13 residues. The CDR3 here is CASSPEGGYGYTF. The CDR3, as DNA: TGTGCCAGCAGCCCGGAGGGGGGCTATGGCTACACCTTC.

This clone was seen a few times. J is TRBJ2-5 and V is TRBV2; 7 bases map to TRBD1. Trimming at V came to 6 bases and at J to 0 bases, leaving 13 bases not matched to a gene. CDR1 is SNHLY, CDR2 FYNNEI, per germline. The CDR3 sequence is 17 residues long. The CDR3: CASSRRGRSTYQETQYF. In DNA, the CDR3 is TGTGCCAGCAGCCGAAGGGGGCGATCGACGTACCAAGAGACCCAGTACTTC.

In DNA, the CDR3 is TGTGCCAGCAGTGATGACAGATTTGTTGAAGCTTTCTTT. It translates to CASSDDRFVEAFF. The V call is TRBV2, the J call TRBJ1-1; D possibly corresponds to TRBD1 (5 bases). The CDR3 is made up of 13 amino acids. V was trimmed by 3 bases and J by 7 bases, leaving 12 bases between them. Per the germline V gene, CDR1 is SNHLY and CDR2 is FYNNEI. The variable domain in full, with the rest retrieved from reference TRBV2 and TRBJ1-1, is EPEVTQTPSHQVTQMGQEVILRCVPISNHLYFYWYRQILGQKVEFLVSFYNNEISEKSEIFDDQFSVERPDGSNFTLKIRSTKLEDSAMYFCASSDDRFVEAFFGQGTRLTVV.

This clone came up a few times. The chain recombines TRBV5-1 with TRBJ1-3; no clear D gene. In germline, CDR1 is SGHRS, CDR2 YFSETQ. This CDR3 comprises 16 residues. V was cut by 0 bases and J by 0 bases, with 10 bases left in between. The CDR3 DNA sequence: TGCGCCAGCAGCTTGGGTGGAGTAAACTCTGGAAACACCATATATTTT. Protein sequence: CASSLGGVNSGNTIYF.

The chain is built from TRBV30 and TRBJ1-1; D call uncertain. CDR1 is GTSNPN, CDR2 SVGIG, per germline (reference sequence). With 3 bases removed from V and 11 bases from J, the gap between germline ends came to 10 bases. The CDR3 loop spans 10 amino acids. CDR3 sequence: CAWSGFRAFF. CDR3 nucleotide sequence: TGTGCCTGGAGCGGCTTCCGGGCTTTCTTT.

The chain uses TRBV29-1 and TRBJ2-3; either TRBD1 or TRBD2 may fit D (6 bases each). The V end was cut by 4 bases, the J end by 0 bases, with 20 bases between. The CDR3 covers 17 residues. Per germline, CDR1 SQVTM and CDR2 ANQGSEA. The CDR3 region is CSVVNMETGTSTDTQYF. In DNA form, the CDR3 reads TGCAGCGTTGTGAATATGGAAACAGGGACTAGCACAGATACGCAGTATTTT.

The J gene is TRBJ2-3, the V gene TRBV29-1; 9 bases align to TRBD2. Per the germline V gene, CDR1 is SQVTM and CDR2 is ANQGSEA. Trimming at V came to 3 bases and at J to 3 bases, leaving 7 bases not matched to a gene. The CDR3 is 15 amino acids. Here the CDR3 reads CSVETASGATDTQYF. CDR3 DNA sequence: TGCAGCGTTGAGACGGCTAGCGGGGCTACAGATACGCAGTATTTT.